The present entry profiles one TCR beta chain with its context. Only one count was recorded for this clone. What antigen it recognizes has not been identified. There are no base qualities to consult, and no much larger clone falls within one base. The data stem from a study of shared clonotypes between healthy human individuals (dated by TCRdb to between 2020 and 2021). As for the study more broadly: The cohort comprised two women and three men aged 18 to 49 years. The study deeply sequenced blood TCR repertoires of five healthy adults to estimate repertoire size and the extent of clonotype sharing between individuals. Between about 0.85 and 10 billion PBMCs per donor were obtained by leukapheresis. For each donor, CD4 naive and CD4 memory were each given three plates, CD8 naive was given two plates, and CD8 memory was given one plate. To increase sequencing depth and limit assay-specific biases, TCR repertoire library preparation and sequencing were carried out by different laboratories using diverse techniques.

Donors were healthy HIV-negative adults with no recently reported acute infections or vaccinations. Every donor was a Caucasian adult living in Nashville, Tennessee, USA. CD4+ T cells were enriched by magnetic negative selection; naive cells were then positively selected on CD45RA, and the negative fraction formed the memory subset. Blood was collected by leukapheresis, and PBMCs were isolated by Ficoll-Histopaque density gradient centrifugation and then cryopreserved in liquid nitrogen vapor phase. Analytical flow cytometry was used to check the purity and quantity of every magnetically sorted T cell population. Each sorted fraction had its genomic DNA isolated and then quantified by UV absorbance on a Nanodrop 2000c. Looking up the germline V gene yields CDR1 MNHEY and CDR2 SVGAGI. Counted from cysteine to phenylalanine, this CDR3 has 13 amino acids. Just CDR3 DNA is preserved here, 39 bases in frame from base 1. V loses 2 bases of germline sequence and J loses 4 bases, and the interval between the two ends is 9 bases.

TCR CDR3 regions were amplified from genomic DNA by multiplex PCR using the deep immunoSEQ assay. For each cell subset, the extracted genomic DNA was distributed evenly across all wells of several immunoSEQ 96-well plates, and each plate served as one replicate. For sorted subsets, each replicate PCR was loaded with 200 to 250 ng genomic DNA, equivalent to 30,000 to 35,000 T cell genomes. Purified libraries were quantified with a Qubit 3.0 fluorometer, sized on a Bioanalyzer 2100, and re-quantified with the KAPA Library Quantification kit. A separate single-read 150-cycle Illumina NextSeq 550 flow cell was used to sequence each immunoSEQ 96-well plate. As for how the authors treated the data: Because the immunoSEQ output included only junctional sequences and no quality scores, the filtering could not be the same as the filtering used for full-length reads. To assign V/J genes and CDR3, sequences were annotated against IMGT germline references using PyIR, a Python wrapper for IgBLAST v1.9. Reads were filtered out if the reads had weak V/J assignments (E-value above 1e-6), no CDR3, stop codons, out-of-frame junctions, or ambiguous translated residues. V3J clonotypes were defined by identical inferred V gene, J gene, and CDR3 amino acid sequence. Percentage overlap between repertoires was computed as shared unique clonotypes divided by the size of the smaller repertoire. Three approaches were used to assess repertoire richness: RTK rarefaction, the Chao1 estimator, and Recon v2.1 estimates of unobserved clonotypes. Generation probabilities were computed with OLGA for all TCRbeta clonotypes obtained by the gDNA method from a handful of donors. TCRdb re-hosts the immuneACCESS table, in-frame sequences only. Its copies lack some clones; in the studies checked, an unresolved V gene accounts for under half of them, and the cause for the rest is not known. V, J and clone size are taken as reported in that table, and D and trimming were inferred from the DNA itself. The sample includes about 1.5 million clones, with roughly 96% observed a single time. Clones ranked in the top ten supply about 1% of the sample.

Overall study outcomes, separate from this receptor: Sampling was restricted to blood, and TCR repertoires in tissue are likely to differ from TCR repertoires in blood. Based on pairwise subsampling, the degree of clonotype sharing among donors was expected to be affected by sequencing depth. When a few donors were compared, the shared fraction of clonotypes was about 5% for naive CD4, around 3.6% for naive CD8, roughly 2.5% for memory CD4, and 0.35% to 0.4% for memory CD8. The small number of donors limited the genetic and exposure-history diversity represented. Even with the large sequencing depth, rarefaction of the sorted-subset datasets indicated that sequencing was incomplete. Naive subsets generally had larger estimated clonotype richness than memory subsets did. Higher generation probabilities were observed for clonotypes shared by all four sorted-subset donors than for non-shared clonotypes.

The origin of this receptor is a man younger than 45 in good health. The chain uses TRBV6-5 and TRBJ2-7; the D gene is not confidently resolved. Material: naive CD4+ T cells sorted from blood. The cell subset or site label, as the study defines it: CD45RA+ positively selected. CDR3 reads: CASSYLPLYEQYF. The nucleotide sequence reads TGTGCCAGCAGTTACCTTCCCCTTTACGAGCAGTACTTC.